This TCR beta chain was sequenced during a study of blood T cells in healthy people across ages. Trimming took off 4 bases at V and 3 bases at J, with 15 bases between the two ends. The CDR3 has 15 amino acids. This clonotype was seen only once. Samples each had at least 5 micrograms of total RNA extracted. A second roughly 7 to 11 cycle PCR used barcoded and J-beta primers. Every sample produced at least 2.5 million CDR3-containing paired-end reads. TCRdb independently ran MiXCR on the 5' RACE reads; one entry per CDR3 protein. The repertoire holds about 780,000 distinct CDR3 sequences, around 45% seen once, with around 18% in the top ten.

The J gene is TRBJ1-1, the V gene TRBV12-3 or TRBV12-4, with a possible D match to TRBD1 (6 bases). The origin of this receptor is a man at least 80 years old in good health. Sequenced: blood. This chain's CDR3 is CASSSDRRVHTEAFF. CDR3 coding DNA: TGTGCCAGCAGTTCTGACAGGCGGGTTCACACTGAAGCTTTCTTT.